The clone carrying this TCR beta chain was seen more than once but under ten times. The entry originates in a study of T cells after yellow fever vaccination. 5'RACE template switching added a universal primer site and UMIs to TCR cDNA. In TCRdb, the 5' RACE reads were re-called with MiXCR into one record per CDR3 protein. The sample holds 100,000 to 150,000 distinct CDR3 sequences, roughly 15% seen once. The clonotype comes from a man younger than 30 who received the YFV17D yellow fever vaccine. The sequences come from CD8+ T cells sorted from PBMCs, collected 5 days after the yellow fever booster vaccination.

The CDR3 nucleotides are TGTGCCACCAGCAGAGACCGGGACAGATACTATGGCTACACCTTC. It translates to CATSRDRDRYYGYTF. The rearrangement uses TRBV15 and TRBJ1-2; TRBD1 matches at 7 bases. CDR3 length: 15 residues. Germline V CDR1 and CDR2: LNHNV, YYDKDF (reference sequence). J was trimmed by 3 bases and V by 0 bases; bases with no gene match: 4. Drawing the rest from reference TRBV15 and TRBJ1-2, the complete variable domain is DAMVIQNPRYQVTQFGKPVTLSCSQTLNHNVMYWYQQKSSQAPKLLFHYYDKDFNNEADTPDNFQSRRPNTSFCFLDIRSPGLGDTAMYLCATSRDRDRYYGYTFGSGTRLTVV.